A single sample gave rise to the 10 T cell receptor beta chains below, sequenced in a study of T cell changes during pregnancy in multiple sclerosis. Using immunoSEQ multiplex PCR, the repertoire was profiled, and TCRdb retains in-frame clones only, with some absent. The sample consists of more than 25,000 clones, roughly nine tenths of them appearing once. Sequences were derived from CD8+ T cells from peripheral blood mononuclear cells, sampled before pregnancy. These receptors all stem from a female donor with multiple sclerosis, enrolled in a pregnancy study.

This rearrangement joins TRBV6-5 to TRBJ1-1, with D perhaps matching TRBD1 (5 bases). The CDR3 sequence is 13 residues long. The V gene's germline CDR1 is MNHEY and CDR2 SVGAGI. V was shortened by 2 bases and J by 8 bases, with 12 bases between the two germline ends. As DNA, the CDR3 is TGTGCCAGCAGTTACACATCGACAGCCGAAGCTTTCTTT. It specifies CASSYTSTAEAFF.

The rearrangement joins TRBV9 to TRBJ2-1, with TRBD2 matching over 8 bases. V shed 0 bases and J 2 bases; nucleotides not matched to a gene: 4. The CDR3 is 16 residues long. Germline V gives CDR1 SGDLS, CDR2 YYNGEE. CDR3 sequence (DNA): TGTGCCAGCAGCGTAGCTCCCGGGGGGGCCTACAATGAGCAGTTCTTC. This sequence encodes CASSVAPGGAYNEQFF.

This clone was observed a few times. The chain carries TRBV4-1 and TRBJ1-4, with D unclear. CDR3 length: 15 residues. Germline CDR1 MGHRA, CDR2 YSYEKL. The V gene lost 4 bases and the J gene lost 0 bases, with 9 bases spanning the gap. CDR3 sequence reads: CASSPAIATNEKLFF. The CDR3 DNA reads TGCGCCAGCAGCCCCGCGATTGCAACTAATGAAAAACTGTTTTTT.

The chain has TRBV2 and TRBJ2-7, with D perhaps matching TRBD1 (6 bases). Germline CDR1 and CDR2: SNHLY and FYNNEI. The CDR3 consists of 12 residues. Trimming left V 8 bases short and J 4 bases short, with 12 bases between. CDR3 sequence (DNA): TGTGCCAGCCTTACAGGGCGGTACGAGCAGTACTTC. Its protein product is CASLTGRYEQYF.

J is TRBJ2-3 and V is TRBV9; the D gene is possibly TRBD1 (6 bases). CDR3 size: 17 residues. Germline V CDR1 and CDR2: SGDLS, YYNGEE. Trimming cost V 4 bases and J 2 bases, with 20 bases left between them. The CDR3 region has the DNA TGTGCCAGCAGCCCAATGTTCCTGACAGGTATCACAGATACGCAGTATTTT. Residues: CASSPMFLTGITDTQYF.

This clone occurred once. The chain combines TRBV30 with TRBJ1-2, with D possibly being TRBD1 (5 bases). Germline V gene lookup returns CDR1 GTSNPN and CDR2 SVGIG (reference sequence). The V gene lost 8 bases and the J gene lost 8 bases, with 15 bases spanning the gap. This CDR3 has 11 amino acids. The CDR3, as DNA: TGTGCCGGAAGGCAGGGTGAGGGCTACACCTTC. This gives the protein CAGRQGEGYTF.

This rearrangement joins TRBV9 to TRBJ1-2; 9 nucleotides align to TRBD1. Germline trimming cut 3 bases from V and 6 bases from J; bases unmatched to any gene: 9. CDR1 and CDR2 (germline): SGDLS, YYNGEE. The CDR3 extends over 15 amino acids. DNA of the CDR3: TGTGCCAGCAGCGAGGACAGGGGAGGGTTCAATGGCTACACCTTC. It yields the protein CASSEDRGGFNGYTF.

The chain uses TRBV10-3 and TRBJ2-3, with D hard to call. Trimming left V 7 bases short and J 1 base short, with 9 bases between. The CDR3 contains 13 residues. Germline CDR1 is ENHRY and CDR2 is SYGVKD. CDR3 amino acids: CAITAGGTDTQYF. DNA of the CDR3: TGTGCCATCACCGCCGGTGGCACAGATACGCAGTATTTT.

The chain has TRBV4-2 and TRBJ2-3; tentative D call: TRBD2 (6 bases). V was pared by 4 bases and J by 5 bases, with 13 bases between. This CDR3 contains 14 residues. CDR1 LGHNA and CDR2 YNFKEQ come from the germline V gene. This chain's CDR3 is CASSPNLGGDTQYF. Here the CDR3 DNA reads TGTGCCAGCAGCCCAAATTTGGGGGGAGATACGCAGTATTTT.

V is TRBV6-4 and J is TRBJ2-3; 7 bases map to TRBD2. V dropped 3 bases and J dropped 3; count of bases not matched to a gene: 6. CDR1 and CDR2 from the germline V gene are MRHNA and SNTAGT. The CDR3 is made up of 15 amino acids. The CDR3 reads CASSDAGEATDTQYF. In DNA, the CDR3 is TGTGCCAGCAGTGATGCGGGGGAGGCGACAGATACGCAGTATTTT.